This TCR beta chain was sequenced during a study of blood T cell repertoires in COVID-19. Study context: PBMCs, B-cell-depleted T cells, or T cells provided the cDNA or gDNA that made up the material.

Patients at the Seattle site were enrolled during active infection and followed longitudinally. CDR1 MGHDK and CDR2 SYGVNS come from the germline V gene. Unmatched junction bases numbered 9, after V lost 3 bases and J lost 2 bases. The CDR3 totals 17 residues. As originally analysed: Using reference gene primer amplification, nucleated cell counts were estimated. Using immunoSEQ multiplex PCR, the repertoire was profiled, and TCRdb retains in-frame clones only, with some absent. V and J calls and clone size are copied from that table; D and trimming were computed from the DNA. This table holds 150,000 to 200,000 clones, approximately 81% found once.

The V call is TRBV25-1, the J call TRBJ2-1, with 8 positions matching TRBD2. The specimen sequenced was peripheral blood. The TCR was taken from a woman in her seventies with COVID-19, enrolled during active disease. As DNA, the CDR3 is TGTGCCAGCAGTGACATCGGCGGGGGGCCAGCCTACAATGAGCAGTTCTTC. Translating gives CASSDIGGGPAYNEQFF.